This T cell receptor beta chain was recorded in a study of T cell repertoires in cytomegalovirus infection. With respect to this clonotype: The antigen is unknown.

The germline gives CDR1 PRHDT, CDR2 FYEKMQ (reference sequence). The CDR3 has 15 residues. After removal of 7 bases from V and 0 bases from J, the junction contained 5 bases not matched to a gene. TCRdb re-derived calls from the reads in MiXCR, one entry per CDR3 protein. The table lists about 770,000 distinct CDR3 sequences, 25% to 35% of them singletons. The clonotype was recovered from a human donor in good health (CMV status not recorded). Some clones in this sample may be carry-over from other donors' samples. The source was cultured CD8+ T cells from PBMCs, collected from culture after CMV antigen stimulation. The V and J genes are TRBV13 and TRBJ2-2; 7 nucleotides agree with TRBD1. The CDR3 reads CASNRQGTNTGELFF. The CDR3, as DNA: TGTGCCAGCAACAGACAGGGCACGAACACCGGGGAGCTGTTTTTT.